A selection of T cell receptor beta chains follows, all from one sample in a study of CD8 T cells in Susac syndrome. Via MiXCR, TCRdb re-called the immunoSEQ multiplex PCR reads, giving one row per CDR3 protein. The sample contains about 150,000 distinct CDR3 sequences, roughly 94% of which appear only once. Sequencing used CD8+ T cells from PBMCs. The source of these receptors is a human donor with Susac syndrome. Both conserved end residues are part of each CDR3. A D gene is named only where the DNA matches it firmly. Only part of the rows carry a size: once, few, many, or a class if the clone is expanded.

NA	TRBV13	17	NA	TRBJ1-1	TGTGCCAGCAGCCCCAAACCCACAGGGCCAGGGAACACTGAAGCTTTCTTT	CASSPKPTGPGNTEAFF
NA	TRBV2	14	TRBD2	TRBJ2-7	TGTGCCAGCACCCTAGCGGGAGGGATCTACGAGCAGTACTTC	CASTLAGGIYEQYF
medium-sized	TRBV7-3	13	TRBD2	TRBJ2-5	TGTGCCAGCAGCTGGTCGGGGGGAGAGACCCAGTACTTC	CASSWSGGETQYF
NA	TRBV24-1	19	TRBD2	TRBJ2-1	TGTGCCACCAGTGCCCTGGGTGGAGAAGGGACTAGCGGATACAATGAGCAGTTCTTC	CATSALGGEGTSGYNEQFF
NA	TRBV24-1	15	TRBD1	TRBJ1-1	TGTGCCACCAGTGATTCTGGAGGGGGCTTTACTGAAGCTTTCTTT	CATSDSGGGFTEAFF
few	TRBV4-1	13	NA	TRBJ1-1	TGTGCCAGCAGTCCCGGGGGCAATACTGAAGCTTTCTTT	CASSPGGNTEAFF
NA	TRBV20-1	14	TRBD1	TRBJ2-7	TGCAGTGCTAGAAAGACAGGGGACCCCTACGAGCAGTACTTC	CSARKTGDPYEQYF
NA	TRBV7-7	18	TRBD2	TRBJ2-2	TGTGCTAGCAGCTTAGGTACTAGCGGGAGGGCCTCGTACGGGGAGCTGTTTTTT	CASSLGTSGRASYGELFF
NA	TRBV28	14	NA	TRBJ2-3	TGTGCCAGCAGTCCCCGGGAAATCACAGATACGCAGTATTTT	CASSPREITDTQYF
once	TRBV9	15	NA	TRBJ2-2	TGTGCCAGCAGTGACGCGGACCAGAACACCGGGGAGCTGTTTTTT	CASSDADQNTGELFF
NA	TRBV21-1	20	NA	TRBJ2-3	TGTGCCAGCAGCAAAGGGGAATTGGGTGACAGCGAGCGGGAGCGTCATACGCAGTATTTT	CASSKGELGDSERERHTQYF
NA	TRBV13	17	TRBD2	TRBJ2-1	TGTGCCAGCAGCTCATTAGAGCGGGAGGGGCTCTACAATGAGCAGTTCTTC	CASSSLEREGLYNEQFF
NA	TRBV6-5	20	TRBD2	TRBJ2-1	TGTGCCAGCAGTTACTCGATAGGTAGACTAGCGGGCACGACCCTCAATGAGCAGTTCTTC	CASSYSIGRLAGTTLNEQFF
NA	TRBV27	13	NA	TRBJ1-1	TGTGCCAGCAGTTTAGAGGGACTAACTGAAGCTTTCTTT	CASSLEGLTEAFF
NA	TRBV6-5	13	NA	TRBJ2-7	TGTGCCAGCAGCCCTGGACACTCCTACGAGCAGTACTTC	CASSPGHSYEQYF
once	TRBV12-2	17	NA	TRBJ2-5	TGTGCAAGTCGCTTTTCCGGACTAGCGGGACCTCAAGAGACCCAGTACTTC	CASRFSGLAGPQETQYF
NA	TRBV29-1	15	NA	TRBJ2-7	TGCAGCGTAGTAATCCCGGGGGGCCTTGGAGTCGAGCAGTACTTC	CSVVIPGGLGVEQYF
NA	TRBV4-1	14	NA	TRBJ2-7	TGCGCCAGCAGCCTGGGCTCACCGGTCGGAGAGCAGTACTTC	CASSLGSPVGEQYF
NA	TRBV19	17	NA	TRBJ2-3	TGTGCCAGTAGTCTCTTTGCGACGGACTACCGCACAGATACGCAGTATTTT	CASSLFATDYRTDTQYF
NA	TRBV20-1	16	TRBD2	TRBJ2-7	TGCAGTGCTAGAGACCTCCTCGCGGGAGGGTCCTACGAGCAGTACTTC	CSARDLLAGGSYEQYF
once	TRBV27	13	NA	TRBJ2-2	TGTGCCAGCAGTTTAGTTGGGCCCGGGGAGCTGTTTTTT	CASSLVGPGELFF
NA	TRBV24-1	16	TRBD1	TRBJ2-5	TGTGCCACCAGTGATCCGGGACAGGGTCCGGAAGAGACCCAGTACTTC	CATSDPGQGPEETQYF
NA	TRBV20-1	15	TRBD2	TRBJ2-7	TGCAGTGCTAGACCGAACGGGAGGGGCTCCTACGAGCAGTACTTC	CSARPNGRGSYEQYF
NA	TRBV2	16	NA	TRBJ1-2	TGTGCCAGCGTGGGTGGGGACACGTTATCACACTATGGCTACACCTTC	CASVGGDTLSHYGYTF
NA	TRBV20-1	13	TRBD1	TRBJ2-2	TGCAGTGCTCCCACAGGGGACACCGGGGAGCTGTTTTTT	CSAPTGDTGELFF
NA	TRBV5-4	14	TRBD2	TRBJ2-1	TGTGCCAGCAGCTTGGATAGCGGGAACAATGAGCAGTTCTTC	CASSLDSGNNEQFF
once	TRBV5-1	15	TRBD1	TRBJ2-7	TGCGCCAGCAGCGCAACCGGGACAGAGAACTACGAGCAGTACTTC	CASSATGTENYEQYF
NA	TRBV29-1	14	NA	TRBJ2-1	TGCAGCGTTGGGCAGGGCGACTCCTACAATGAGCAGTTCTTC	CSVGQGDSYNEQFF
NA	TRBV5-1	13	NA	TRBJ2-5	TGCGCCAGCGCCGATACACCCACGGAGACCCAGTACTTC	CASADTPTETQYF
NA	TRBV27	19	TRBD2	TRBJ2-2	TGTGCCAGCAGTTCTCCCCCGGGACTAGCGGAGTCGAACACCGGGGAGCTGTTTTTT	CASSSPPGLAESNTGELFF
NA	TRBV12-3/TRBV12-4	14	NA	TRBJ2-5	TGTGCCAGCAGCCCAGCGACAGGTCAAGAGACCCAGTACTTC	CASSPATGQETQYF
NA	TRBV20-1	16	TRBD2	TRBJ2-1	TGCAGTGCTTCGGGACTAGCGGGAGGCGATTACAATGAGCAGTTCTTC	CSASGLAGGDYNEQFF